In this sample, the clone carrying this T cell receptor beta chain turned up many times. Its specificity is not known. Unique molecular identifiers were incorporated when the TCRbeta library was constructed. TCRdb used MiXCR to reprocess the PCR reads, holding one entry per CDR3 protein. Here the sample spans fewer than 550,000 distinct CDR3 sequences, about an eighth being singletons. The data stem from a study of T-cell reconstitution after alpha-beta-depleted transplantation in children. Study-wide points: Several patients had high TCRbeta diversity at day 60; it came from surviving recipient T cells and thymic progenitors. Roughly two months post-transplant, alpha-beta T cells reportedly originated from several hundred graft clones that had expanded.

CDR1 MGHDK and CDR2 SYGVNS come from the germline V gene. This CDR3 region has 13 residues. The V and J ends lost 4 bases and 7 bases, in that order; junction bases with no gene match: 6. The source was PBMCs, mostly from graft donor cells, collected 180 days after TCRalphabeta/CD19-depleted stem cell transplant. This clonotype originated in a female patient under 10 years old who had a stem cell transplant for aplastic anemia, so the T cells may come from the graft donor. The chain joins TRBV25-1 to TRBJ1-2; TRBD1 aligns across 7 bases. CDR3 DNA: TGTGCCAGCAGTGCACACACAGGGGTTGGCTACACCTTC. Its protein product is CASSAHTGVGYTF.